This TCR beta chain stems from a study of T cell repertoires in cytomegalovirus infection (dated by TCRdb to about 2019). Broadly, across the study: Because public TCR beta signatures pointed to carriage of CMV infection together with the matching HLA type, the HLA type of each donor mattered for the analysis.

Findings and caveats that apply to the study as a whole: The ex vivo response was dominated by HLA-C-restricted CMV-specific TCR beta clonotypes, which also provided the single most frequent clonotype in two of eight donors. In both this cohort and an independent cohort of several hundred donors, the cumulative frequency of public TCR beta family members distinguished carriers of CMV infection plus the relevant HLA type.

The cysteine opens and the phenylalanine closes a CDR3 of 16 amino acids. CDR3 DNA is the only sequence kept; it has 48 bases, read in frame from the first base. After removal of 1 base from V and 3 bases from J, the junction retains 6 bases not matched to a gene. CDR1 and CDR2 were assigned from the germline V gene as MNHEY and SVGEGT. About this clonotype itself: Its recognized antigen is unknown. There are no base qualities to consult, and no much larger clone falls within one base.

The sequencer was an Illumina HiSeq 1500. TCRdb's own reprocessing of the public reads used fastp at Q25 and MiXCR and kept productive beta chains. Identical CDR3 protein sequences are pooled into one entry, listed with their most common genes and DNA. This sample gives about 400,000 distinct CDR3 sequences in total; 15% to 20% of them show up just once. The top ten hold roughly 8.7% of the sample. The clonotype originates from a human donor in good health (CMV status not recorded). Some clones in this sample may be carry-over from other donors' samples. The source material was PBMCs. The rearrangement combines TRBV6-2 or TRBV6-3 with TRBJ2-1; 7 of the junction bases match TRBD2. The bases read TGTGCCAGCAGTTACTTAGCGGGCCTGTTCTACAATGAGCAGTTCTTC. Its coded protein is CASSYLAGLFYNEQFF.